This TCR beta chain was found in a study of T cell changes during pregnancy in multiple sclerosis. Here immunoSEQ multiplex PCR was the method, and the copy in TCRdb shows in-frame clones only, minus some. The sample shows approximately 41,000 clones, approximately 90% of them seen only once. This CDR3 is 15 amino acids long. CDR1 SEHNR and CDR2 FQNEAQ come from the germline V gene (reference sequence). V was trimmed by 0 bases and J by 1 base, leaving 9 bases between them. The specimen was PBMCs (not recorded whether the cells were cultured). This chain connects TRBV7-9 to TRBJ2-5, with D perhaps matching TRBD1 or TRBD2 (6 bases each). The sequence came from a female donor with multiple sclerosis, enrolled in a pregnancy study. CDR3 in DNA: TGTGCCAGCAGCTTAGCCAGGGGAGGCCAAGAGACCCAGTACTTC. Amino acid sequence: CASSLARGGQETQYF.